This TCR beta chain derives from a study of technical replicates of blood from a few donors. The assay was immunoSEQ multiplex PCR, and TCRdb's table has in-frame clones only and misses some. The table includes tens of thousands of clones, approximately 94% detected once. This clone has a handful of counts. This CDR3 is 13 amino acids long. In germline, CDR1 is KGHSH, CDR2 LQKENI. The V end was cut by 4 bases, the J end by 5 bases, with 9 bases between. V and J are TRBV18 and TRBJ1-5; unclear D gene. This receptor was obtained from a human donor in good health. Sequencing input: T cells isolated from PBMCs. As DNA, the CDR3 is TGTGCCAGCTCACAAGACATTCATCAGCCCCAGCATTTT. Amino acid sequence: CASSQDIHQPQHF.